Listed below are T cell receptor beta chains from one sample, sequenced in a study of tumor-infiltrating lymphocytes in primary liver carcinoma. TCRdb ran MiXCR on the multiplex PCR reads and lists one entry per CDR3 protein. Here the sample spans more than 30,000 distinct CDR3 sequences, around 80% being singletons. The sample was liver tumor tissue from sampling region 5. The source of these receptors is a man aged 35 to 55 with primary liver carcinoma and hepatitis B virus infection. CDR3s include the opening cysteine and the closing phenylalanine or tryptophan. D genes are given only for firm matches. Size is omitted from some rows. Given values are once, few, many or a class for expanded clones.

clone_size,j_call,d_call,v_call,cdr3_nt,cdr3_aa
-,TRBJ2-1,-,TRBV5-5,TGTGTCAGCAGTCCTGGACGGGGTTTCTACAATGAGCAGTTCTTC,CVSSPGRGFYNEQFF
-,TRBJ2-2,-,TRBV7-8,TGCGCAAGCAGCTTCCGGACTGGCGGGGCGAACACCGGGGAGCTGTTCTTT,CASSFRTGGANTGELFF
-,TRBJ2-3,-,TRBV5-1,TGCTCCAGCAGAGGCGTAGGGCCAGATATGCGGTATTTT,CSSRGVGPDMRYF
once,TRBJ2-1,-,TRBV6-1,TGTGCCTGCAGGCGGTCGATCTATGAGCAGTTCTTT,CACRRSIYEQFF
-,TRBJ2-5,TRBD2,TRBV10-2,TGCACCAGCTCGGCGGGAGTAGAGACCCAGTACTTT,CTSSAGVETQYF
once,TRBJ2-1,-,TRBV28,TGTGCCAGGAGTTTATGGGGGGTACATGAACAGTTCTTC,CARSLWGVHEQFF
-,TRBJ2-2,-,TRBV11-2,TGTGCCAGCAGTTTGACGGACACAGAGGAGCTGTTTTTT,CASSLTDTEELFF
-,TRBJ2-2,-,TRBV12-3/TRBV12-4,TGTGCCAGCAGTCGACGGACCGGGGAGCTGTTCTTT,CASSRRTGELFF
-,TRBJ2-7,-,TRBV11-2,TGTGCCGGCAGCCCTCGCCGCCTGACCTACGAGCAGTGCTTC,CAGSPRRLTYEQCF
-,TRBJ2-7,TRBD2,TRBV10-3,TGTGACATCAGCGAAGGACTAGCGACCCTCTTTGAGCAGTACTTC,CDISEGLATLFEQYF
-,TRBJ1-2,-,TRBV5-1,TGCGCCAGCAGCTTGGCGGGTGTCGCTGAGTATGGCTGCACCTTC,CASSLAGVAEYGCTF
-,TRBJ2-7,TRBD2,TRBV15,TGTGCCACCAGCAAAGATGCGGGGGGGTACGAGCAGTACTTC,CATSKDAGGYEQYF
few,TRBJ2-6,TRBD2,TRBV4-1,TGCGCCAGCAGCCAAGTCGGACTAGCGGGCCTGAAGGCGGACGGGGCCAATGTCCTGACTTTC,CASSQVGLAGLKADGANVLTF
-,TRBJ2-1,-,TRBV7-9,TGTGCCAGCAGCAGGGCAACCGGGACTGGCGTCCATGAGCAGTTCTTC,CASSRATGTGVHEQFF
few,TRBJ1-4,-,TRBV29-1,TGCAGCGTGAGGGGAGGGTCGGGTAAAGAACTGTTTTTT,CSVRGGSGKELFF
-,TRBJ2-6,TRBD1,TRBV11-2,TGTGCCAGCAGCCCACAGGGGCATGGGGCCAACGTCCTGACTTTC,CASSPQGHGANVLTF
-,TRBJ2-3,TRBD1,TRBV4-1,TGCGCCAGCATCCGAGATCCCACCGGAGGGACAGGGGCCCCAGATACGCAGTATTTT,CASIRDPTGGTGAPDTQYF
-,TRBJ1-2,TRBD1,TRBV11-2,TGTGCCAGCGACTATACAGGGGGCTCCTCCCCTGGCTACACTTTC,CASDYTGGSSPGYTF
-,TRBJ2-5,-,TRBV11-2,TGTACCAACAGCTTAGTTCTAGAAGAGACCCAGTACTTC,CTNSLVLEETQYF
many,TRBJ2-1,TRBD2,TRBV5-1,TGCGCCAGCAGCTCCGGGACTAGCTACAATGAGCAGTTCTTC,CASSSGTSYNEQFF
-,TRBJ1-2,-,TRBV29-1,TGCATCGTGTGGGACCCGGGCCATGATTATGGCTACACCTTC,CIVWDPGHDYGYTF
many,TRBJ1-5,-,TRBV27,TGTGCCAGCAGTCCATTAGGACAGCCCCAGCATTTT,CASSPLGQPQHF
once,TRBJ2-6,-,TRBV6-5,TGTGCCAGTAGTTACTCCATAGCGGTCGGGGCCAACATCCTGACTTTC,CASSYSIAVGANILTF